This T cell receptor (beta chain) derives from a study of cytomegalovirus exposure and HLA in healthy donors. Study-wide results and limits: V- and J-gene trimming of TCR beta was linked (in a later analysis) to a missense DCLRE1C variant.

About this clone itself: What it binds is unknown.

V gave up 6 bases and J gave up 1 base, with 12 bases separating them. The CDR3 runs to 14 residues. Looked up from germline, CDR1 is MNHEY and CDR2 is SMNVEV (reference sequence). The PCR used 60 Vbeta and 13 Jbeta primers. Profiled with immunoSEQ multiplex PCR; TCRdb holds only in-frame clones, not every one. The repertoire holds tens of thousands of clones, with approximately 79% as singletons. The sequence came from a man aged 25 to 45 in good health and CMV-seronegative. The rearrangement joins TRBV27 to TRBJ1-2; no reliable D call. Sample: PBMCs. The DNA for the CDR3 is TGTGCCAGCAGACTATATAAGGATAACTATGGCTACACCTTC. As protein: CASRLYKDNYGYTF.